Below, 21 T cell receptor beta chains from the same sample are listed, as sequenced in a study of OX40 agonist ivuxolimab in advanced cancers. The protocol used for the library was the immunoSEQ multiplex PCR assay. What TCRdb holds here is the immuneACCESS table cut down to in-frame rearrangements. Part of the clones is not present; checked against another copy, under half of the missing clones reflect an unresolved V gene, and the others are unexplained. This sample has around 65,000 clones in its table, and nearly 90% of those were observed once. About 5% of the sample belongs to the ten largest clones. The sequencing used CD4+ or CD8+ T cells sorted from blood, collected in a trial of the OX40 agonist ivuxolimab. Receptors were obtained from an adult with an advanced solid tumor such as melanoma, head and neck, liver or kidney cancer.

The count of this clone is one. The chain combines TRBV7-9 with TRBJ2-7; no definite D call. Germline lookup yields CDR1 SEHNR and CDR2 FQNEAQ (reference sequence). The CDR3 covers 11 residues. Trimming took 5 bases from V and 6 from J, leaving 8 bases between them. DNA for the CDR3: TGTGCCAGCAGCCCTTCTCGCGAGCAGTACTTC. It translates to CASSPSREQYF. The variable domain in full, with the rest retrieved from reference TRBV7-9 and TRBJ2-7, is DTGVSQNPRHKITKRGQNVTFRCDPISEHNRLYWYRQTLGQGPEFLTYFQNEAQLEKSRLLSDRFSAERPKGSFSTLEIQRTEQGDSAMYLCASSPSREQYFGPGTRLTVT.

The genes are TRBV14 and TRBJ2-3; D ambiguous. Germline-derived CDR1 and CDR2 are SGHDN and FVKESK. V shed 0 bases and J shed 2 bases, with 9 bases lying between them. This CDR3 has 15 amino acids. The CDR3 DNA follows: TGTGCCAGCAGCCAAGAACTTGCGTACACAGATACGCAGTATTTT. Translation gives CASSQELAYTDTQYF.

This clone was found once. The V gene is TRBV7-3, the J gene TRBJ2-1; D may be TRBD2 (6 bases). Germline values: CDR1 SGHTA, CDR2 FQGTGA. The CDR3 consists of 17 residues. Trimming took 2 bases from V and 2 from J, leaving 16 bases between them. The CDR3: CASSLRDGEVPYNEQFF. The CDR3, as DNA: TGTGCCAGCAGCTTACGAGACGGGGAGGTTCCCTACAATGAGCAGTTCTTC.

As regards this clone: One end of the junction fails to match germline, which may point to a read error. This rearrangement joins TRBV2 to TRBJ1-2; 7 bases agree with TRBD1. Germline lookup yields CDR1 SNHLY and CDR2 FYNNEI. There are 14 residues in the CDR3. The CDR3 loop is CASSGQGGDYGHTF. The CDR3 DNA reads TGTGCCAGCAGTGGACAGGGTGGGGACTATGGCCACACCTTC. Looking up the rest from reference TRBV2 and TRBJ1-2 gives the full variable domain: EPEVTQTPSHQVTQMGQEVILRCVPISNHLYFYWYRQILGQKVEFLVSFYNNEISEKSEIFDDQFSVERPDGSNFTLKIRSTKLEDSAMYFCASSGQGGDYGHTFGSGTRLTVV.

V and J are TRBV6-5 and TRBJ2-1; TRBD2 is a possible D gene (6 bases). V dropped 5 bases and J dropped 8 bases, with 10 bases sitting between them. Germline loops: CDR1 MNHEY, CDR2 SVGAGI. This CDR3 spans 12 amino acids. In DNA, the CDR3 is TGTGCCAGCAGTCCGTGGGGGGATGAGCAGTTCTTC. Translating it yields CASSPWGDEQFF.

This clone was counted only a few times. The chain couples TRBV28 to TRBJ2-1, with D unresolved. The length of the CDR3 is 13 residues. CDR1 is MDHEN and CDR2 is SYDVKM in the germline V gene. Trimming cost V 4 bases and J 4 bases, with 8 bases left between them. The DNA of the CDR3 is TGTGCCAGCAGTTCGGGCTTATACAATGAGCAGTTCTTC. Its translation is CASSSGLYNEQFF.

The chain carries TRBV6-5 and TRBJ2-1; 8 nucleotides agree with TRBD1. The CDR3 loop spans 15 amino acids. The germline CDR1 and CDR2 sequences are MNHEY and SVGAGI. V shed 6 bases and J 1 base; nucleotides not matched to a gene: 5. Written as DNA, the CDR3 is TGTGCCAGCAGGAACCGGGACAGGTCCTACAATGAGCAGTTCTTC. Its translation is CASRNRDRSYNEQFF.

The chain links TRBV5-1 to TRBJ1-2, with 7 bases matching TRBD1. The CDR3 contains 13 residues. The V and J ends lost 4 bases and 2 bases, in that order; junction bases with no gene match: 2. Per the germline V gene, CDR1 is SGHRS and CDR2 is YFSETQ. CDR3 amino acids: CASSPDRNYGYTF. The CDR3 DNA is TGCGCCAGCAGCCCGGACAGGAACTATGGCTACACCTTC. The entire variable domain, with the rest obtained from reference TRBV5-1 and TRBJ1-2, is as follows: KAGVTQTPRYLIKTRGQQVTLSCSPISGHRSVSWYQQTPGQGLQFLFEYFSETQRNKGNFPGRFSGRQFSNSRSEMNVSTLELGDSALYLCASSPDRNYGYTFGSGTRLTVV.

CDR3 bases: TGTGCCAGCAGTAAACAGGGGCACAATCAGCCCCAGCATTTT. Residues: CASSKQGHNQPQHF. V and J are TRBV2 and TRBJ1-5; 7 nucleotides align to TRBD1. The V and J ends lost 5 bases and 3 bases, in that order; junction bases with no gene match: 4. Germline values: CDR1 SNHLY, CDR2 FYNNEI. The CDR3 is 14 residues long.

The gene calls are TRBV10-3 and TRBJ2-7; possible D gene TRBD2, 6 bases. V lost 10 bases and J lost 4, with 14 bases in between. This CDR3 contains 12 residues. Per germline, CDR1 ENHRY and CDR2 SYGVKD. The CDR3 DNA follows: TGTGCCAGCGGGGACGGATTTTACGAGCAGTACTTC. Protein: CASGDGFYEQYF.

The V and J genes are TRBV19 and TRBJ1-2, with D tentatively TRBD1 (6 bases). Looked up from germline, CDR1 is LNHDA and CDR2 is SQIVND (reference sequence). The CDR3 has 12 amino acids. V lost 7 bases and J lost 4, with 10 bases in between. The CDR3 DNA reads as TGTGCCAGTAAACTGGACAGCTATGGCTACACCTTC. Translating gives CASKLDSYGYTF.

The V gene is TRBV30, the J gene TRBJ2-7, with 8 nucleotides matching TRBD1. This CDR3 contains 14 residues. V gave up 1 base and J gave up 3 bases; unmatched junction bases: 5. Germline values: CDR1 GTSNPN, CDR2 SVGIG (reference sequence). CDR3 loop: CAWSGGTGDYEQYF. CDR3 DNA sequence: TGTGCCTGGAGTGGGGGGACAGGAGACTACGAGCAGTACTTC.

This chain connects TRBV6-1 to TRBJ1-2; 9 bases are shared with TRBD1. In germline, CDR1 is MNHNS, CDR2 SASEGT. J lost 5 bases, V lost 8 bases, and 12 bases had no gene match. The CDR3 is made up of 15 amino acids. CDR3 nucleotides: TGTGCCAGCCGTTCTGGACAGGGGATTAGGTATGGCTACACCTTC. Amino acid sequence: CASRSGQGIRYGYTF.

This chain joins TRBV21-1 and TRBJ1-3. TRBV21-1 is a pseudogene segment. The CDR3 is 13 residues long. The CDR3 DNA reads TGTGCCAGATGGACGTACTCTGGAAACACCATATATTTT. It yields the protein CARWTYSGNTIYF.

In DNA, the CDR3 is TGTGCCAGCAGTTCCGGGTGGGGACGGACAGGGATCGACTATGGCTACACCTTC. This translates into CASSSGWGRTGIDYGYTF. This chain uses TRBV27 with TRBJ1-2; the match to TRBD1 covers 8 bases. There are 18 residues in the CDR3. J gave up 3 bases and V 4 bases, and 16 bases lay outside the gene matches. From germline, CDR1 is MNHEY and CDR2 SMNVEV (reference sequence).

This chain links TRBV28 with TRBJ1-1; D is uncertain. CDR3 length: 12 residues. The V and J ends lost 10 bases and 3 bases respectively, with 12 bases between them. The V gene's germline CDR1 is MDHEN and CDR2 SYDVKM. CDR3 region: CATQLRHTEAFF. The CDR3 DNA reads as TGTGCCACCCAACTGAGGCACACTGAAGCTTTCTTT.

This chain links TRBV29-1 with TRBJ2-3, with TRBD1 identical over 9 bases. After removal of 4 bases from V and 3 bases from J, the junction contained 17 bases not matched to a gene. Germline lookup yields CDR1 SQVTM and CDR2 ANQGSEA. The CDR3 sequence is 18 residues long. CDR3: CSVVGGPGTGGRTDTQYF. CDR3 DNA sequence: TGCAGCGTTGTTGGGGGTCCCGGCACAGGGGGCCGAACAGATACGCAGTATTTT.

CDR3: CASRRLAGAYEQYF. CDR3 DNA: TGTGCCAGCAGACGACTAGCGGGGGCCTACGAGCAGTACTTC. The rearrangement uses TRBV6-5 and TRBJ2-7; TRBD2 aligns across 12 bases. Germline values: CDR1 MNHEY, CDR2 SVGAGI. This CDR3 contains 14 residues. Trimming at V came to 6 bases and at J to 2 bases, leaving 2 bases not matched to a gene.

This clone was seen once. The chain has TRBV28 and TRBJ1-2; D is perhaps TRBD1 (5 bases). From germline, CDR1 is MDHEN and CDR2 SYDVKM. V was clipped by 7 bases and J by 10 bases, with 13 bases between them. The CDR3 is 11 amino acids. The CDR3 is CASTLEGTYTF. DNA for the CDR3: TGTGCCAGCACTTTGGAGGGGACCTACACCTTC.

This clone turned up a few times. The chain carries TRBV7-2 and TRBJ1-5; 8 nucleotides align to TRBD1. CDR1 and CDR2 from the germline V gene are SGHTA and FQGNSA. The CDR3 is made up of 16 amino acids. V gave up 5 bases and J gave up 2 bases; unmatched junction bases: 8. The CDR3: CASSPRQGIGNQPQHF. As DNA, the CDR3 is TGTGCCAGCAGCCCGCGACAGGGGATTGGCAATCAGCCCCAGCATTTT.

In DNA, the CDR3 is TGTGCCAGCAGCCAGGGACAGCGGGTTGGGACCTTC. This gives the protein CASSQGQRVGTF. V gene TRBV7-9 combines with J gene TRBJ1-2, with 7 bases lining up with TRBD1. CDR1 is SEHNR, CDR2 FQNEAQ, per germline (reference sequence). This CDR3 is 12 amino acids long. The V segment lost 5 bases and the J segment 14 bases; nucleotides outside the gene matches: 11. Supplemented by reference TRBV7-9 and TRBJ1-2, the full variable domain reads DTGVSQNPRHKITKRGQNVTFRCDPISEHNRLYWYRQTLGQGPEFLTYFQNEAQLEKSRLLSDRFSAERPKGSFSTLEIQRTEQGDSAMYLCASSQGQRVGTFGSGTRLTVV.